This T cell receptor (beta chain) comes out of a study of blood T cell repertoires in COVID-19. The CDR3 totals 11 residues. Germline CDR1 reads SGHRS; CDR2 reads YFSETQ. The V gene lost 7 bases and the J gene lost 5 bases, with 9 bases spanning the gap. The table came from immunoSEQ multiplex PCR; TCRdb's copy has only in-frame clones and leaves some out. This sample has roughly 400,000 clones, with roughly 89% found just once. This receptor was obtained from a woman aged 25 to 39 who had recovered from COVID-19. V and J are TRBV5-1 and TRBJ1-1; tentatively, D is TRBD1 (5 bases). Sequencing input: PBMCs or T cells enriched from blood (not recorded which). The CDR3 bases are TGCGCCAGCCCCCCAGGGACTGAAGCTTTCTTT. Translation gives CASPPGTEAFF.